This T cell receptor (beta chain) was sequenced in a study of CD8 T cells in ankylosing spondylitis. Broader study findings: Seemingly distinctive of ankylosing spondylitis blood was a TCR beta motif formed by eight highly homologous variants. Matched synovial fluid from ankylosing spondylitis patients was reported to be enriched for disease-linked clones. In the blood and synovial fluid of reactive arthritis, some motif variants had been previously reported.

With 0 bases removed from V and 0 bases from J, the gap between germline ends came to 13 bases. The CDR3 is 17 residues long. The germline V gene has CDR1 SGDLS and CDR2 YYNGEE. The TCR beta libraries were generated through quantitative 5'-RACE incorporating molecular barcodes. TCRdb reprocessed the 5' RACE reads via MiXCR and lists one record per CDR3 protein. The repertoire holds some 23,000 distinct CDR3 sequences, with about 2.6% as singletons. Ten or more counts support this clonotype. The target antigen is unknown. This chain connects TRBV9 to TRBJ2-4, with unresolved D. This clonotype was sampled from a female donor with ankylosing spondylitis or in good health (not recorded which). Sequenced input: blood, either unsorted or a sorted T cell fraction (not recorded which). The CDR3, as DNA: TGTGCCAGCAGCGTAGGGGCCTCGGCTGTAGCCAAAAACATTCAGTACTTC. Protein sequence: CASSVGASAVAKNIQYF.